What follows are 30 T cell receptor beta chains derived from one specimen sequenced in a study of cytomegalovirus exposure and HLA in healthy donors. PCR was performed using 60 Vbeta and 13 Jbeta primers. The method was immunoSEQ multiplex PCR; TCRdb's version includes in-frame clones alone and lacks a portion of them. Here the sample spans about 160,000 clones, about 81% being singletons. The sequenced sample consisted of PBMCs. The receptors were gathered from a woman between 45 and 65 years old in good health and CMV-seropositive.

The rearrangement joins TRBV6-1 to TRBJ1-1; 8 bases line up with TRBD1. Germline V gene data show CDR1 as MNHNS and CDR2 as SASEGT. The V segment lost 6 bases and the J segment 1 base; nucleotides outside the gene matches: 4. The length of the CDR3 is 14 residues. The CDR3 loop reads CASRYDRGNTEAFF. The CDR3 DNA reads TGTGCCAGCAGGTACGACAGGGGGAACACTGAAGCTTTCTTT.

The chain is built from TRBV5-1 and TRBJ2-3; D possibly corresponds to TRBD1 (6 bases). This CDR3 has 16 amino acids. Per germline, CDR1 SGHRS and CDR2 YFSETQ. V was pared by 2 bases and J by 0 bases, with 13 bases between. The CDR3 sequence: CASSLRPGASTDTQYF. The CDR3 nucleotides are TGCGCCAGCAGCTTAAGGCCAGGGGCTAGCACAGATACGCAGTATTTT.

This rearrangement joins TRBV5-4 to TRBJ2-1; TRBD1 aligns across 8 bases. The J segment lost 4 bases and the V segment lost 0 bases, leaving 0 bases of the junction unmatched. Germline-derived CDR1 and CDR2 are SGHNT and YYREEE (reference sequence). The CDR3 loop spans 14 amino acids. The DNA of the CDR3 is TGTGCCAGCAGCTTGGGACAGGGGTACAATGAGCAGTTCTTC. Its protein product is CASSLGQGYNEQFF.

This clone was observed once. CDR3 region: CASSLRTGIKYEQYF. As DNA, the CDR3 is TGTGCCAGCAGCTTAAGAACAGGGATTAAGTACGAGCAGTACTTC. V is TRBV7-8 and J is TRBJ2-7, with D maybe TRBD1 (6 bases). The V end was cut by 2 bases, the J end by 4 bases, with 15 bases between. Germline V gene lookup returns CDR1 SGHVS and CDR2 FQNEAQ. The CDR3 length is 15 residues.

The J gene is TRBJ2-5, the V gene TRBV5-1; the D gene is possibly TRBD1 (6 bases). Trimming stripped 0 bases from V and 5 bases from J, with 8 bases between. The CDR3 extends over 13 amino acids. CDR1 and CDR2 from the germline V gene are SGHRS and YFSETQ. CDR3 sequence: CASSLGGLETQYF. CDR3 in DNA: TGCGCCAGCAGCTTGGGGGGGCTGGAGACCCAGTACTTC.

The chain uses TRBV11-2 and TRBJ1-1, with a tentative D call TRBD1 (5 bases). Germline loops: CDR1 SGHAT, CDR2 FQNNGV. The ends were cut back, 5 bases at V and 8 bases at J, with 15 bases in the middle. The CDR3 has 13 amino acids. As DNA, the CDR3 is TGTGCCAGCAGCCCGACAACCAGACAGGAAGCTTTCTTT. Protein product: CASSPTTRQEAFF.

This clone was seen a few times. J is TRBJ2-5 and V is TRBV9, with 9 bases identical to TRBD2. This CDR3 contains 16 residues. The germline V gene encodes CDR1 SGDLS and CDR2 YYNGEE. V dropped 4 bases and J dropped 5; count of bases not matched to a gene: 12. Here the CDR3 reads CASSLGGGVRSETQYF. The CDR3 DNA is TGTGCCAGCAGCCTCGGCGGGGGGGTACGGTCCGAGACCCAGTACTTC.

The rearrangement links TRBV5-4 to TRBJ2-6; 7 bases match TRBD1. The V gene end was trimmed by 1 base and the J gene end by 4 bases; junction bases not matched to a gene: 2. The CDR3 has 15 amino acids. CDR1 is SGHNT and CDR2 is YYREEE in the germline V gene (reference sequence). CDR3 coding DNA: TGTGCCAGCAGCTTGAGGGGGCCCGGGGCCAACGTCCTGACTTTC. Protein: CASSLRGPGANVLTF.

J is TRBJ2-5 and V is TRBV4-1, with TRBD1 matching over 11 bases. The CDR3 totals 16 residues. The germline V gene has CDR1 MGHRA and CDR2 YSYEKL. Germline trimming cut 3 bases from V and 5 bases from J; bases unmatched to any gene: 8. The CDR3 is CASSHNPGQGAETQYF. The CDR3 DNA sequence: TGCGCCAGCAGCCATAATCCAGGACAGGGGGCGGAGACCCAGTACTTC.

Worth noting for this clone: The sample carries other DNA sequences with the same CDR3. This CDR3 is CASSEDSNYGYTF. Here the CDR3 DNA reads TGTGCCAGCAGTGAAGACAGTAACTATGGCTACACCTTC. The gene calls are TRBV6-5 and TRBJ1-2; TRBD1 is a possible D gene (5 bases). The CDR3 has 13 residues. Trimming shortened V by 5 bases and J by 1 base, and 8 bases separated the two germline ends. From germline, CDR1 is MNHEY and CDR2 SVGAGI.

CDR3 sequence reads: CASSDRENTEAFF. The CDR3 DNA reads TGTGCCAGCAGTGACAGGGAGAACACTGAAGCTTTCTTT. This sequence joins TRBV2 and TRBJ1-1; tentative D call: TRBD1 (5 bases). V was shortened by 3 bases and J by 1 base, with 6 bases between the two germline ends. The CDR3 runs to 13 residues. Germline CDR1 reads SNHLY; CDR2 reads FYNNEI.

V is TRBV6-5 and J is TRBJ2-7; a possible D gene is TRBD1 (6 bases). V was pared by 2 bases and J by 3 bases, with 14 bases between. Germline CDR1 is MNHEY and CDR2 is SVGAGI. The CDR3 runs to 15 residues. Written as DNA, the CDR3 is TGTGCCAGCAGTTACGGTGTCAGGGGATACTACGAGCAGTACTTC. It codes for CASSYGVRGYYEQYF.

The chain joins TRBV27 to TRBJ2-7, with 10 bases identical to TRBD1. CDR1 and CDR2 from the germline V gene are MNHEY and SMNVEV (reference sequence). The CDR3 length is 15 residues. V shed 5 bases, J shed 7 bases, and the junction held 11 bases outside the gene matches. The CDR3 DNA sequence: TGTGCCAGCAGTCAACGGGGACAGGGGATGGGTGAGCAGTACTTC. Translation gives CASSQRGQGMGEQYF.

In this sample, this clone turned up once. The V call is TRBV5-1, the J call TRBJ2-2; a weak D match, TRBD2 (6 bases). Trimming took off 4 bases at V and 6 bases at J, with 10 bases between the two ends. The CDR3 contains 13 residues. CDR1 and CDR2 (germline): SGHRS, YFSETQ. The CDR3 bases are TGCGCCAGCAGCGGAGGGTTCCCCGGGGAGCTGTTTTTT. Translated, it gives CASSGGFPGELFF.

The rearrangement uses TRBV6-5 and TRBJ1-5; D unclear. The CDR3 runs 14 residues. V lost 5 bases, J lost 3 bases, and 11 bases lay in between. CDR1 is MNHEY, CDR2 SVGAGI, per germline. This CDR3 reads CASSETTNNQPQHF. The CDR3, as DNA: TGTGCCAGCAGTGAAACGACAAACAATCAGCCCCAGCATTTT.

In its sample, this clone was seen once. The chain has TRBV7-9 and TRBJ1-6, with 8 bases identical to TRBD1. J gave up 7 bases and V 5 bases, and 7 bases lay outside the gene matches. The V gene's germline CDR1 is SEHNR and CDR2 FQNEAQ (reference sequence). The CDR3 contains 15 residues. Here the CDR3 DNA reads TGTGCCAGCAGCAGCGGGACAGGCGGAAATTCACCCCTCCACTTT. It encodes CASSSGTGGNSPLHF.

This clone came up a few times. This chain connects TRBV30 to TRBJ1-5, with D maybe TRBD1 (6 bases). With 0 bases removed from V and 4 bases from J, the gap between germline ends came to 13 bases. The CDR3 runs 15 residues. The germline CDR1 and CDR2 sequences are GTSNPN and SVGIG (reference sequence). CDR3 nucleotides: TGTGCCTGGAGTGTGAAAGGGGGATTAAATCAGCCCCAGCATTTT. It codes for CAWSVKGGLNQPQHF.

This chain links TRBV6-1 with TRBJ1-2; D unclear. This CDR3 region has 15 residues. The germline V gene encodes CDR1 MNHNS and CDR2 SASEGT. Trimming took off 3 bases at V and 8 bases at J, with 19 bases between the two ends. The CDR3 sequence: CASSDPEHGSEGYTF. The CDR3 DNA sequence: TGTGCCAGCAGTGACCCCGAGCACGGGTCGGAAGGCTACACCTTC.

CDR3 coding DNA: TGTGCCAGCAGCCCTACCACCCATAAACTAGGCACAGATACGCAGTATTTT. Its translation: CASSPTTHKLGTDTQYF. This chain links TRBV7-9 with TRBJ2-3; tentatively, D is TRBD2 (5 bases). CDR3 length: 17 amino acids. Germline V lookup: CDR1 SEHNR, CDR2 FQNEAQ (reference sequence). Trimming stripped 5 bases from V and 1 base from J, with 19 bases between.

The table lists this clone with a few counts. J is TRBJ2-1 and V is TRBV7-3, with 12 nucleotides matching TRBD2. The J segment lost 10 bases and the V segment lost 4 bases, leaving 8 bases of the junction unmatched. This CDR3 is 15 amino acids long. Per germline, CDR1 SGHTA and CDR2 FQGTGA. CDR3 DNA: TGTGCCAGCAGCTCCGGGACTAGCGGGTTAGAGGAGCAGTTCTTC. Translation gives CASSSGTSGLEEQFF.

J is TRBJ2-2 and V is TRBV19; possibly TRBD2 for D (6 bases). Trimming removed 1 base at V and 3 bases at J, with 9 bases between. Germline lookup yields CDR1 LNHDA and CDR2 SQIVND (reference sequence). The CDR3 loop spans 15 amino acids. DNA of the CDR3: TGTGCCAGTAGTATAGGGACTATTCACACCGGGGAGCTGTTTTTT. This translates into CASSIGTIHTGELFF.

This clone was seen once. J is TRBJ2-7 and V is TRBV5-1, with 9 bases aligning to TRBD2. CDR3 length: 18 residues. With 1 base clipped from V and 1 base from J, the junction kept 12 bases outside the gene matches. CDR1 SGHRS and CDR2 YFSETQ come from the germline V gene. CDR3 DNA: TGCGCCAGCAGCTTGCCCCTCCAGCGGGGGGCCCTATCCTACGAGCAGTACTTC. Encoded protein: CASSLPLQRGALSYEQYF.

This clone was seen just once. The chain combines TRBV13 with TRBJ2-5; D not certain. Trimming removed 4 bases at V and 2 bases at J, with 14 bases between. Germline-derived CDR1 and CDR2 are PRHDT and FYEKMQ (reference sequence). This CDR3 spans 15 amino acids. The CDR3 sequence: CASSSSQVVQETQYF. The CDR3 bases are TGTGCCAGCAGCTCGTCCCAGGTGGTACAAGAGACCCAGTACTTC.

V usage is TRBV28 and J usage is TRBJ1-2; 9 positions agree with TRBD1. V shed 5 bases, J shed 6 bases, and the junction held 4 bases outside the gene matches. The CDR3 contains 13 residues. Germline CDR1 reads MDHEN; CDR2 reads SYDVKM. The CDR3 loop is CASSPGQGDGYTF. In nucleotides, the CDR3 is TGTGCCAGCAGTCCGGGACAGGGCGATGGCTACACCTTC.

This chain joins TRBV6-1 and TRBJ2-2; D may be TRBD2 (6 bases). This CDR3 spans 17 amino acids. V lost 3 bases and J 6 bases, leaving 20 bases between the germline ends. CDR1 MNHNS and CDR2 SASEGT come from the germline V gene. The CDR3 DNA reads TGTGCCAGCAGTGACCATTCCGGGACCGGAGGGCCCGGGGAGCTGTTTTTT. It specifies CASSDHSGTGGPGELFF.

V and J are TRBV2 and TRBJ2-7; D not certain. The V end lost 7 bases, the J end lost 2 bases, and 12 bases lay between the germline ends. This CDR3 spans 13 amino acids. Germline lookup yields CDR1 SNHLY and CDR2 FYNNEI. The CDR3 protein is CASTSVSTYEQYF. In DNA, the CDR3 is TGTGCCAGCACCAGCGTCTCTACCTACGAGCAGTACTTC.

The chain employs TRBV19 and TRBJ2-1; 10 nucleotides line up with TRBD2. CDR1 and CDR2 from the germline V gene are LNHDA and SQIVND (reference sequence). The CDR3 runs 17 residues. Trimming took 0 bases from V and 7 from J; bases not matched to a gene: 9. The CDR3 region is CASSIDILAGEKNEQFF. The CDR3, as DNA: TGTGCCAGTAGTATAGATATCCTAGCGGGGGAGAAAAATGAGCAGTTCTTC.

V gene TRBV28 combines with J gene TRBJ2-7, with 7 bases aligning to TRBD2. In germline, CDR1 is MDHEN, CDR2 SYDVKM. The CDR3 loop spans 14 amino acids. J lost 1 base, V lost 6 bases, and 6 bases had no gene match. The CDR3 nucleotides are TGTGCCAGCAGACTGGGGGGGGGTTCCTACGAGCAGTACTTC. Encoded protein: CASRLGGGSYEQYF.

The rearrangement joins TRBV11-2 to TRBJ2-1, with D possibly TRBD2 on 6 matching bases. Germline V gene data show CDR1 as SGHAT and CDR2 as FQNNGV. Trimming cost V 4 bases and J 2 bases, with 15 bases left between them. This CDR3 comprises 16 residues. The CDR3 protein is CASSSGGVAPYNEQFF. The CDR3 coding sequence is TGTGCCAGCAGCTCCGGAGGGGTCGCCCCCTACAATGAGCAGTTCTTC. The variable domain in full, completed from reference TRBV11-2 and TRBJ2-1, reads EAGVAQSPRYKIIEKRQSVAFWCNPISGHATLYWYQQILGQGPKLLIQFQNNGVVDDSQLPKDRFSAERLKGVDSTLKIQPAKLEDSAVYLCASSSGGVAPYNEQFFGPGTRLTVL.

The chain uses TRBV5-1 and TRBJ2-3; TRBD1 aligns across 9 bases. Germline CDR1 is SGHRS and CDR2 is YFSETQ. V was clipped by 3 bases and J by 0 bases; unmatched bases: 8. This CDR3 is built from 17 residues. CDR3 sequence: CASSWGTGGESTDTQYF. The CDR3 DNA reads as TGCGCCAGCAGCTGGGGAACAGGGGGCGAAAGCACAGATACGCAGTATTTT.